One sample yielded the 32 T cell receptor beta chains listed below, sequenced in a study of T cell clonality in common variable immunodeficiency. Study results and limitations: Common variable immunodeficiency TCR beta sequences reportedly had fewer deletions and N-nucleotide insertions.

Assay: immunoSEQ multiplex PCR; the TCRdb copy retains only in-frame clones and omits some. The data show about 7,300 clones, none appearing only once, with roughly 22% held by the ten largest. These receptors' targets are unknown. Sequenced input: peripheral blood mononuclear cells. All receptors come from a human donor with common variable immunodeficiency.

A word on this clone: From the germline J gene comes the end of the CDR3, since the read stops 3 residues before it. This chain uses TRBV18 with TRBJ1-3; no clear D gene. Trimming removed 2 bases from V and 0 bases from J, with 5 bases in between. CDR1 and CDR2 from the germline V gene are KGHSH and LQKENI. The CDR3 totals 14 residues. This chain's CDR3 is CASSPSGSGNTIYF. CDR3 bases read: TGTGCCAGCTCACCATCCGGCTCTGGAAACACC.

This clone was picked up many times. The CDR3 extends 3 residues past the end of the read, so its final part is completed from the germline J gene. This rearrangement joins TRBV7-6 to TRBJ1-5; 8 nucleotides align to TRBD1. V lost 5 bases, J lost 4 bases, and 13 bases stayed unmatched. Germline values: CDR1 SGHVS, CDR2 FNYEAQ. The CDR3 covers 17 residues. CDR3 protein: CASSPEPGQGGNQPQHF. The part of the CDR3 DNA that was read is TGTGCCAGCAGCCCCGAACCCGGACAGGGTGGAAATCAGCCC.

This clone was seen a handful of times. The sequenced CDR3 bases are TGTGCCAGTAGTACGATACAGGGAGGTGGCAATCAGCCC. It is translated as CASSTIQGGGNQP. The CDR3 in full is CASSTIQGGGNQPQHF. This chain connects TRBV19 to TRBJ1-5; TRBD1 is a possible D gene (6 bases). The CDR3 end lies 3 residues beyond the end of the read and is filled in from the germline J gene. Germline V CDR1 and CDR2: LNHDA, SQIVND (reference sequence). This CDR3 is 16 amino acids long. V was clipped by 4 bases and J by 2 bases, with 15 bases between them. The whole variable domain, filled in from reference TRBV19 and TRBJ1-5, reads DGGITQSPKYLFRKEGQNVTLSCEQNLNHDAMYWYRQDPGQGLRLIYYSQIVNDFQKGDIAEGYSVSREKKESFPLTVTSAQKNPTAFYLCASSTIQGGGNQPQHFGDGTRLSIL.

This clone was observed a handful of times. The CDR3 DNA, read in part, is TGCGCCAGCAGTCAATTGTGGGCAGGGAGAGAGACC. The encoded protein is CASSQLWAGRET. The complete CDR3 sequence is CASSQLWAGRETQYF. This chain links TRBV23-1 with TRBJ2-5; D is possibly TRBD1 or TRBD2 (5 bases each). The sequence runs out 3 residues before the end of the CDR3; the remainder is reconstructed from the germline J gene. TRBV23-1 is an ORF, and what it does is uncertain. The CDR3 loop spans 15 amino acids. Trimming removed 1 base from V and 4 bases from J, with 13 bases in between.

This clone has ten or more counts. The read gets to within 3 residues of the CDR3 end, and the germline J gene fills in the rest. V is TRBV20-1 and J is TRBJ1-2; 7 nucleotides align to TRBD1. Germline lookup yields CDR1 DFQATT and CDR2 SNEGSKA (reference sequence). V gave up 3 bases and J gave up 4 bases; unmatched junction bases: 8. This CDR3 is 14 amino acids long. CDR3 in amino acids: CSARDRRRSYGYTF. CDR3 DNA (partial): TGCAGTGCTAGGGACAGGCGGCGAAGCTATGGC.

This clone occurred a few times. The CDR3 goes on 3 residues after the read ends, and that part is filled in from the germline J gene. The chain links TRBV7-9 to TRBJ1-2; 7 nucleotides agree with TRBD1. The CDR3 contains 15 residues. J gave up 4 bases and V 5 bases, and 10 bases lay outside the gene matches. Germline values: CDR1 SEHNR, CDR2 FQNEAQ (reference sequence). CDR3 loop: CASSIRQGSSYGYTF. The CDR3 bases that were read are TGTGCCAGCAGCATCCGACAGGGCTCCTCCTATGGC.

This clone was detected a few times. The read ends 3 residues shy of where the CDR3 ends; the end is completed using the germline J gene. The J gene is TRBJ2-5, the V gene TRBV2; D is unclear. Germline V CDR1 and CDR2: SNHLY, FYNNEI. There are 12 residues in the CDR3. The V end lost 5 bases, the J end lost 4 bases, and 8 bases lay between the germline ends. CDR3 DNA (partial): TGTGCCAGCAGTACGAGGCCAGAGACC. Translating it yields CASSTRPET. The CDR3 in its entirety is CASSTRPETQYF.

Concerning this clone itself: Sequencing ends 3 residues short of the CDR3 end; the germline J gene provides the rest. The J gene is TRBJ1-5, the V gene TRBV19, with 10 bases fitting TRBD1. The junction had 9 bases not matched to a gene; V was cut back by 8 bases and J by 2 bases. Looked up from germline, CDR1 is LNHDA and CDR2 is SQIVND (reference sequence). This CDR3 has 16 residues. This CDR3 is CASRDRGQGGNQPQHF. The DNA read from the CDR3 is TGTGCCAGTCGGGACAGGGGCCAGGGAGGCAATCAGCCC.

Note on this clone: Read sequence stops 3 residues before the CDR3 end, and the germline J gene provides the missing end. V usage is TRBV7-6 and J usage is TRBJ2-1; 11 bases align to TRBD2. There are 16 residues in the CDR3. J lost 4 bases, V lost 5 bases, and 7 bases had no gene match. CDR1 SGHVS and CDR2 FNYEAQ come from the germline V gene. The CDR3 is CASSLGLAETYNEQFF. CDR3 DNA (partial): TGTGCCAGCAGCCTGGGACTAGCGGAAACTTACAATGAG. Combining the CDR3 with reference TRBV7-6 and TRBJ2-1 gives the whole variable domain GAGVSQSPRYKVTKRGQDVALRCDPISGHVSLYWYRQALGQGPEFLTYFNYEAQQDKSGLPNDRFSAERPEGSISTLTIQRTEQRDSAMYRCASSLGLAETYNEQFFGPGTRLTVL.

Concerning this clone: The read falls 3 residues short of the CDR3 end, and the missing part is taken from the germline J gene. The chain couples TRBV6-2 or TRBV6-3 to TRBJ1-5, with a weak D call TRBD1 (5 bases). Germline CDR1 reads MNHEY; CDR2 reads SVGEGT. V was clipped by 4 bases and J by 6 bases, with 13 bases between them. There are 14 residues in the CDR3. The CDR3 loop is CASSSVGPSQPQHF. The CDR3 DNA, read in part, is TGTGCCAGCAGTTCAGTGGGGCCATCTCAGCCC.

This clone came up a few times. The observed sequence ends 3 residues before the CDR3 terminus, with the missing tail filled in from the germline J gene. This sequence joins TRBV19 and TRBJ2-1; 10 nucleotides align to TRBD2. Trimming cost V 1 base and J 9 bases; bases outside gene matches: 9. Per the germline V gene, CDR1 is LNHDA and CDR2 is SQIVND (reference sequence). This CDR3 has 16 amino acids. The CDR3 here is CASSIVGTSGRGEQFF. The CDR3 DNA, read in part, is TGTGCCAGTAGTATAGTGGGGACGAGCGGGAGGGGTGAG.

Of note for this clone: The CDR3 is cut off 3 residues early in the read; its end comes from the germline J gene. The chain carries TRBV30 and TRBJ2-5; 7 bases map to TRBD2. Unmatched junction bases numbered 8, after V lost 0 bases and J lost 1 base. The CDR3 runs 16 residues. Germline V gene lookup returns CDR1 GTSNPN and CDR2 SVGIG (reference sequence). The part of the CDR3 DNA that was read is TGTGCCTGGAGTGTGGGGGGGTTCATTGTCCAAGAGACC. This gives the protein CAWSVGGFIVQET. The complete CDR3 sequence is CAWSVGGFIVQETQYF.

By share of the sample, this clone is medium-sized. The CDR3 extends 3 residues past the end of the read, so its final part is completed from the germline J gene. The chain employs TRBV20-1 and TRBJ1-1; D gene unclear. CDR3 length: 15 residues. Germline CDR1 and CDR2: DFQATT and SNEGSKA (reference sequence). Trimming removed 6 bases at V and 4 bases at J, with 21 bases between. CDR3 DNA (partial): TGCAGTGCGAGGCGACCCCCCCCGGGTACCACTGAA. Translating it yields CSARRPPPGTTE. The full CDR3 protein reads CSARRPPPGTTEAFF.

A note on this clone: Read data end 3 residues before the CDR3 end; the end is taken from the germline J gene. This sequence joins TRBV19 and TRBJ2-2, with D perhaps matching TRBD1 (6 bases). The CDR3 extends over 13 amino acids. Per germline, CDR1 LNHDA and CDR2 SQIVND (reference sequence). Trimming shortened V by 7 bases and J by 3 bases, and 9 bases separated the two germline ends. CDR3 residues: CASMPGDTGELFF. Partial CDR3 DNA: TGTGCCAGTATGCCAGGGGACACCGGGGAG.

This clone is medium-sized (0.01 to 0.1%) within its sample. The CDR3: CASSLGAGRGRGYTF. Partial CDR3 DNA: TGTGCCAGCAGCTTAGGCGCCGGCAGGGGACGAGGC. This chain links TRBV5-6 with TRBJ1-2; tentatively, D is TRBD1 (6 bases). The CDR3 end falls 3 residues outside the read, so it is completed with the germline J gene. Germline V CDR1 and CDR2: SGHDT, YYEEEE. The CDR3 is 15 residues long.

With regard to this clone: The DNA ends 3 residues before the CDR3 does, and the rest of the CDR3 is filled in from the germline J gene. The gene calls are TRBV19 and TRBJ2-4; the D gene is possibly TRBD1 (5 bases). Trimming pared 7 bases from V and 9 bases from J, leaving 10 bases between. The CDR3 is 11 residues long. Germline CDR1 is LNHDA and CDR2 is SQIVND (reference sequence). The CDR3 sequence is CASTGLGIQYF. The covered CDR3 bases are TGTGCCAGTACAGGGCTTGGCATT.

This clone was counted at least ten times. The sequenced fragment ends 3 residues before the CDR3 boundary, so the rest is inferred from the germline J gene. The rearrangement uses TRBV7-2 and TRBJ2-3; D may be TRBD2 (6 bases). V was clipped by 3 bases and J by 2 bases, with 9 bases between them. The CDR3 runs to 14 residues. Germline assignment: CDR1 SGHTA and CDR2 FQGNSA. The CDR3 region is CASSFSGYTDTQYF. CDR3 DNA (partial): TGTGCCAGCAGCTTTAGCGGCTACACAGATACG.

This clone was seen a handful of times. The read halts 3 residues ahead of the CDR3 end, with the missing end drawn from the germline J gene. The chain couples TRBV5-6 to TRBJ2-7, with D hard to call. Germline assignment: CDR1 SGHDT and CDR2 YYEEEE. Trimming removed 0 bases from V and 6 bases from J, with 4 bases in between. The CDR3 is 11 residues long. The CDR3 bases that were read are TGTGCCAGCAGCTTGGCCGGCGAG. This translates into CASSLAGE. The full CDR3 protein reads CASSLAGEQYF.

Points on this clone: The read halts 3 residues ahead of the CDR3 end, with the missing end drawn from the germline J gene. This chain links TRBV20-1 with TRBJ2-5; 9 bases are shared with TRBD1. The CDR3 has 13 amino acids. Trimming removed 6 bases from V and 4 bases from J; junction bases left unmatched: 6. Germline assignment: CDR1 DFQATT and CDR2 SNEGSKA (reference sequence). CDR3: CSAYDRGRETQYF. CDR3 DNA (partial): TGCAGTGCCTATGACAGGGGGAGAGAGACC.

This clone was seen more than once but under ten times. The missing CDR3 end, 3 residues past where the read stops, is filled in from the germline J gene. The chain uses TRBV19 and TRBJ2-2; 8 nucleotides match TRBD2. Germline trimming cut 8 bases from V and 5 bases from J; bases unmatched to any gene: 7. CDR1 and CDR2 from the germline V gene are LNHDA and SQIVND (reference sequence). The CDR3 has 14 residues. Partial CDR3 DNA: TGTGCCAGTGAGGGGACTAGTGGGACCGGGGAG. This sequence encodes CASEGTSGTGE. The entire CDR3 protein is CASEGTSGTGELFF.

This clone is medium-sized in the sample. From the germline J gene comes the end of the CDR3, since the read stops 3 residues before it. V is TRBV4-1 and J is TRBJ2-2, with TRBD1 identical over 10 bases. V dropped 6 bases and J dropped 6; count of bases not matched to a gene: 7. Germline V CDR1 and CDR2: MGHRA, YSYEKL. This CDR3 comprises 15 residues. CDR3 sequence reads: CASRRDRGYAGELFF. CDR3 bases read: TGCGCCAGCAGACGGGACAGGGGTTACGCCGGGGAG.

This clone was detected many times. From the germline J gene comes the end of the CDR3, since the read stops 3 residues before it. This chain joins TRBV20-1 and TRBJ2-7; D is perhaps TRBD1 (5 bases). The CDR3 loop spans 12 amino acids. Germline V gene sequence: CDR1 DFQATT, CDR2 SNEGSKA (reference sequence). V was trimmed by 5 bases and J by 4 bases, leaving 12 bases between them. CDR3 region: CSAPDSYYEQYF. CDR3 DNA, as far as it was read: TGCAGTGCTCCCGACAGCTATTACGAG.

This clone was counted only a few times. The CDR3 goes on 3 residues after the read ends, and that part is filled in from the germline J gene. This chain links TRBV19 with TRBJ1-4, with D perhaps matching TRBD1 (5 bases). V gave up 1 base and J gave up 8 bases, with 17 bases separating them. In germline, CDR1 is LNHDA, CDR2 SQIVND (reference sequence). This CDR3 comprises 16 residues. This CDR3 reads CASSIVPIPEGEKLFF. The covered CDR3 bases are TGTGCCAGTAGTATAGTCCCGATTCCAGAGGGGGAAAAA.

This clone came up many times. The CDR3 spells CSARGEPGTVSNQPQHF. The sequenced part of the CDR3 DNA is TGCAGTGCTAGAGGTGAACCCGGGACAGTTAGCAATCAGCCC. This chain links TRBV20-1 with TRBJ1-5; 7 nucleotides line up with TRBD1. The CDR3 end lies 3 residues beyond the end of the read and is filled in from the germline J gene. The CDR3 length is 17 residues. Looked up from germline, CDR1 is DFQATT and CDR2 is SNEGSKA (reference sequence). V dropped 1 base and J dropped 0; count of bases not matched to a gene: 9.

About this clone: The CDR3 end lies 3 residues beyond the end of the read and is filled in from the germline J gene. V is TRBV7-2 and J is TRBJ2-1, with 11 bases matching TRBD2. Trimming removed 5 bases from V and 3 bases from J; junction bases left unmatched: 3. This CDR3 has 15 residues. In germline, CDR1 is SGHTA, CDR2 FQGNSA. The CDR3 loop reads CASSRGTSGYNEQFF. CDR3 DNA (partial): TGTGCCAGCAGCAGGGGGACTAGCGGCTACAATGAG.

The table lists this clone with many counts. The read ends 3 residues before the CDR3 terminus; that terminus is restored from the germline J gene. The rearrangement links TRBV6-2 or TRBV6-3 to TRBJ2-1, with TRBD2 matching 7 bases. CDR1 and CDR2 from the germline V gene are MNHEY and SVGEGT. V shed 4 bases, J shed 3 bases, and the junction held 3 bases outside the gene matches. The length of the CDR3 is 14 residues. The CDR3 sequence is CASSLASGYNEQFF. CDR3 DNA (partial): TGTGCCAGCAGTTTGGCTAGCGGCTACAATGAG.

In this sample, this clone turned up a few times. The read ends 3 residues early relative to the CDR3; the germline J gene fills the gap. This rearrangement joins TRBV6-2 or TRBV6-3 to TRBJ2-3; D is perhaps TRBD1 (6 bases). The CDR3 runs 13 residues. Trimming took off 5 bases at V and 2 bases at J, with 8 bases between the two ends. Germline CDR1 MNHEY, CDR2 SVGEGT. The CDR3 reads CASSRDITDTQYF. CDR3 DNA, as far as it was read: TGTGCCAGCAGTCGGGACATCACAGATACG.

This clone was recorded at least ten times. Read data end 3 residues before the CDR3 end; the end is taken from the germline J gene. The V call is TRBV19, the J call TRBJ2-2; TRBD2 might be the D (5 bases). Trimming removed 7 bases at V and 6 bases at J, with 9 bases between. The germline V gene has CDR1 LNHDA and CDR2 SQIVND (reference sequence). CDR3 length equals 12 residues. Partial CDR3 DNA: TGTGCCAGTACCTCCGGGGCCGGGGAG. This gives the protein CASTSGAGE. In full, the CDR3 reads CASTSGAGELFF.

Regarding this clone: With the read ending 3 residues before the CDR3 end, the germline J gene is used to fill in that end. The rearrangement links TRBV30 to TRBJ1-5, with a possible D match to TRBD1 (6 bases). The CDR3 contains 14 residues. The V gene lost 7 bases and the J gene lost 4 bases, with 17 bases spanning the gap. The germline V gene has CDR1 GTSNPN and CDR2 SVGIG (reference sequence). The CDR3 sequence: CAYQREGGNQPQHF. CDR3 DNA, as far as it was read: TGTGCCTACCAAAGAGAGGGGGGGAATCAGCCC.

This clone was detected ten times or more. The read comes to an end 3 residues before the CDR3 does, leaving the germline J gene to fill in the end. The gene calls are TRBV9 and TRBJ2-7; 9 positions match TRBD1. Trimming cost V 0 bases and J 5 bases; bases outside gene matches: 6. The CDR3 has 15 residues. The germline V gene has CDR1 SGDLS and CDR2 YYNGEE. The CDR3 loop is CASSVAGNRGHEQYF. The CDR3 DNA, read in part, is TGTGCCAGCAGCGTAGCCGGGAACAGGGGGCACGAG.

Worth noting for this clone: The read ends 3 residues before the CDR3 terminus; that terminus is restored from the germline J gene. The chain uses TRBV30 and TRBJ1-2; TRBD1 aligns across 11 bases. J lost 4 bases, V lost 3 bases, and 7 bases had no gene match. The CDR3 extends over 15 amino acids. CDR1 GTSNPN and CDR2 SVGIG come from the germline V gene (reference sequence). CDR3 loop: CAWSRDRGLGYGYTF. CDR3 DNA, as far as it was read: TGTGCCTGGAGCCGGGACAGGGGGTTAGGCTATGGC.

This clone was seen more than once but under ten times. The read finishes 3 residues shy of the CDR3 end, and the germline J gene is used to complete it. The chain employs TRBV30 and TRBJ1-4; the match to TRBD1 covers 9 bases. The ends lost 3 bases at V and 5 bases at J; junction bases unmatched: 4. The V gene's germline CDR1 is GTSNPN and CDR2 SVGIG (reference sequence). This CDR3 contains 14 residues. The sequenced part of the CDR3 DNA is TGTGCCTGGAGGAGGACAGGGGCGAATGAAAAA. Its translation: CAWRRTGANEK. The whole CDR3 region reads CAWRRTGANEKLFF.